The sequence of this T cell receptor beta chain was determined in a study of cytomegalovirus exposure and HLA in healthy donors. PCR used 60 Vbeta primers and 13 Jbeta primers. Original processing notes: About 9.9 million of the 80 million or so unique TCR beta chains counted in a later analysis were shared. Measured with immunoSEQ multiplex PCR; TCRdb has only the in-frame clones, and not every one. From that table come the V and J calls and clone size; the DNA was used to work out D and trimming. The data show approximately 100,000 clones, around 10% seen once. This clone has more than one count but fewer than ten. The CDR3 loop spans 11 amino acids. Trimming left V 3 bases short and J 6 bases short, with 6 bases between. Per the germline V gene, CDR1 is MGHRA and CDR2 is YSYEKL.

This TCR was sampled from a man aged 40-49 years in good health and CMV-seropositive. Sequencing was carried out using PBMCs. The chain is built from TRBV4-1 and TRBJ2-7; possible D gene TRBD1, 5 bases. CDR3 region: CASSQGREQYF. The DNA of the CDR3 is TGCGCCAGCAGCCAGGGGCGCGAGCAGTACTTC.